This TCR beta chain appears in the sequencing data of a study of post-analysis software for immune sequencing data (dated by TCRdb to the mid-2010s). About the study as a whole: The recorded disease courses included relapsing-remitting, secondary progressive and progressive-relapsing multiple sclerosis, and some patients had no subtype annotation. A subset of samples was prepared in parallel using single-end sample barcoding, then pooled and co-amplified after Illumina adapter ligation. Patient repertoires were compared against over ten previously published healthy control repertoires from donors aged roughly 6 to 25 years. The study at large found these results: Patients showed significantly higher frequencies than controls for roughly five TRBV segments, among them TRBV5-6, TRBV5-1 and TRBV20-1. Direct clustering with F measure revealed strong co-clustering of samples prepared in the same batch, which led to a batch-effect correction. Compared with controls, multiple sclerosis patients had significantly lower normalized Chao1 diversity, a finding suggesting substantial peripheral T-cell clonal expansion. The control group was slightly older than the multiple sclerosis patient group.

The CDR3 runs 15 residues from the cysteine to the phenylalanine. Only the CDR3 DNA is retained, 45 bases long and in frame from the first base. CDR1 MNHNY and CDR2 SVGAGI were looked up in the germline V gene (reference sequence). V is pruned by 2 bases and J by 7 bases, leaving 5 bases of the junction without a gene match. To demonstrate the VDJtools post-analysis software, the study profiled TCR beta repertoires from the peripheral blood of about 13 young patients with multiple sclerosis. The patients with multiple sclerosis were children and adolescents between about 6 and 15 years of age. The library was obtained by PCR. TCRdb names Illumina HiSeq 2500 as the instrument used. To reduce PCR and sequencing biases, unique molecular identifiers were built into the TCR beta cDNA libraries. Every 1 to 10 million input T cells yielded roughly 500,000 cDNA molecules, meaning each molecule approximated one T cell. The patient libraries were prepared and sequenced with the same protocol used for the earlier healthy control dataset. Within a given batch, samples were prepared together, multiplexed and sequenced on the same HiSeq lane. From the authors' description of their analysis: MIGEC handled the raw barcoded reads, throwing out single-read molecular identifier groups before consensus assembly and CDR3 extraction. VDJtools was used for post-analysis of the clonotype tables, with diversity normalized by down-sampling every dataset to the smallest sample size. Repertoire overlap clustering matched CDR3 amino acid but not nucleotide sequences to correct batch-related cross-sample contamination. TCRdb cleaned the public reads at Q25 with fastp, built clones with MiXCR and kept in-frame beta chains. Records with the same CDR3 protein are collapsed into one entry carrying the most frequent genes and DNA. The V and J calls, along with clone size, are taken from TCRdb and not from the paper's own processing. This sample is represented by roughly 430,000 distinct CDR3 sequences; 39% of them were singletons. The leading ten clones occupy 6.5% to 8% of the sample.

This clonotype was detected only a few times. Its binding antigen is unknown. No base-level quality is on record; no much larger clone is a single base apart. Material for sequencing was blood. This TCR was sampled from a girl aged 2-10 years with multiple sclerosis. The chain couples TRBV6-6 to TRBJ1-6; TRBD1 fits 7 bases in the junction. The nucleotide sequence reads as follows: TGTGCCAGCAGTTACCCCGGGACAGTGAATTCACCCCTCCACTTT. It is translated as CASSYPGTVNSPLHF.